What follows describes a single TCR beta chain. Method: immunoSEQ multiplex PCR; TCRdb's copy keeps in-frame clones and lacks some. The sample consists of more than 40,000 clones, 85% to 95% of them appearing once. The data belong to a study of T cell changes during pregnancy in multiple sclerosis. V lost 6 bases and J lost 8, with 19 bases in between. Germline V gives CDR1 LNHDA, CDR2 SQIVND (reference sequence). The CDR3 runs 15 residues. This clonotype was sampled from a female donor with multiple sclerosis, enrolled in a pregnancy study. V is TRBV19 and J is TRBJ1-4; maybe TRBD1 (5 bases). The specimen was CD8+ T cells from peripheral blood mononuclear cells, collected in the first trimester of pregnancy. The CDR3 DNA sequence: TGTGCCAGTAGACCCCTACAGGCCCCCGGGGAAAAACTGTTTTTT. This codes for CASRPLQAPGEKLFF.